Listed here are 6 T cell receptor beta chains from one sample, sequenced in a study of T cell responses to AZD1222 COVID-19 vaccine. Sequencing was performed with immunoSEQ multiplex PCR; in TCRdb, only in-frame clones are kept and a portion is missing. This table has about 110,000 clones, about 82% appearing once. The specimen was peripheral blood, collected on day 0 of AZD1222 vaccination. These receptors all come from an adult in good health.

CDR3 nucleotides: TGTGCCAGCGGAAGACTAGCGGGGTTGGTACACTACGAGCAGTACTTC. Translating it yields CASGRLAGLVHYEQYF. The V call is TRBV3-1 (or the pseudogene TRBV3-2), the J call TRBJ2-7, with 11 bases fitting TRBD2. The CDR3 has 16 residues. Germline CDR1 is LGHDT and CDR2 is YNNKEL (reference sequence). The V gene end was trimmed by 8 bases and the J gene end by 3 bases; junction bases not matched to a gene: 12.

This chain links TRBV4-3 with TRBJ1-2; a weak D match, TRBD1 (5 bases). Germline V gives CDR1 LGHNA, CDR2 YSLEER. Between the trimmed V and J ends, which lost 5 bases and 2 bases, there was a span of 12 bases. The CDR3 consists of 14 residues. CDR3 sequence: CASSSGTRNYGYTF. The CDR3 region has the DNA TGCGCCAGCAGCTCCGGGACGAGGAACTATGGCTACACCTTC.

The V call is TRBV6-5, the J call TRBJ2-7; 9 bases line up with TRBD1. V lost 4 bases to trimming and J lost 6 bases; unmatched junction nucleotides: 7. This CDR3 has 14 amino acids. Germline V CDR1 and CDR2: MNHEY, SVGAGI. As DNA, the CDR3 is TGTGCCAGCAGTTTCCGGGACAGGGTCTCCGAGCAGTACTTC. Its protein product is CASSFRDRVSEQYF.

The chain joins TRBV5-1 to TRBJ2-7; TRBD1 matches at 8 bases. Germline CDR1 is SGHRS and CDR2 is YFSETQ. Trimming at V came to 4 bases and at J to 0 bases, leaving 12 bases not matched to a gene. The CDR3 is 17 amino acids. The CDR3, as DNA: TGCGCCAGCAGCCGCTACTATGGGACAGGAAGCTCCTACGAGCAGTACTTC. Translating gives CASSRYYGTGSSYEQYF.

The V and J genes are TRBV19 and TRBJ2-2; D perhaps matches TRBD1 (5 bases). CDR3 length equals 13 residues. V was cut by 1 base and J by 7 bases, with 7 bases left in between. Germline V gives CDR1 LNHDA, CDR2 SQIVND (reference sequence). DNA for the CDR3: TGTGCCAGTAGTATAGTTCAGGGCGGGGAGCTGTTTTTT. This translates into CASSIVQGGELFF.

This chain connects TRBV6-5 to TRBJ1-2; D is undetermined. The germline gives CDR1 MNHEY, CDR2 SVGAGI. With 7 bases removed from V and 3 bases from J, the gap between germline ends came to 9 bases. The CDR3 covers 12 residues. The CDR3 region is CASISPDYGYTF. Here the CDR3 DNA reads TGTGCCAGCATCTCTCCGGACTATGGCTACACCTTC.